This TCR beta chain was captured in a study of cytomegalovirus exposure and HLA in healthy donors. Study conclusions and caveats: It was confirmed in vitro that three of the CMV-associated chains were specific for CMV antigens. According to the study, 150 to 200 TCR beta chains were cytomegalovirus-associated. Reported results showed that the classifier diagnosed cytomegalovirus status with high specificity and sensitivity. In the approximately 120 validation repertoires, a later analysis found that first-cohort TCR clusters tended to co-occur.

The protocol was immunoSEQ multiplex PCR, while the TCRdb copy is restricted to in-frame clones and leaves out a portion. This table holds 100,000 to 120,000 clones, 88% found once. For this clone: Its antigen is undetermined.

The CDR3 length is 13 residues. The ends were cut back, 5 bases at V and 5 bases at J, with 9 bases in the middle. Germline loops: CDR1 SGHVS, CDR2 FNYEAQ. This receptor was obtained from a woman aged 25 to 39 in good health and CMV-seropositive. Sequencing used PBMCs. The chain is built from TRBV7-6 and TRBJ1-4; D uncertain. CDR3 in amino acids: CASSPPGNEKLFF. The DNA for the CDR3 is TGTGCCAGCAGCCCCCCAGGAAATGAAAAACTGTTTTTT.